This T cell receptor (beta chain) was sequenced in a study of T-cell reconstitution after alpha-beta-depleted transplantation in children. The trim removed 0 bases at V and 0 bases at J, leaving 5 bases unmatched. The CDR3 loop spans 17 amino acids. Germline V gives CDR1 SGHRS, CDR2 YFSETQ. Preparation of the TCRbeta library was carried out with unique molecular identifiers. TCRdb called the PCR reads again in MiXCR, with one record for every CDR3 protein. The sample includes almost 400,000 distinct CDR3 sequences, around 21% of them seen just once. The sample here was PBMCs from the stem cell graft donor, taken from the stem cell graft. The TCR originated in a human donor who donated a stem cell graft to a child with acute myeloid leukemia. V gene TRBV5-1 combines with J gene TRBJ2-2, with 7 bases matching TRBD2. The CDR3 nucleotides are TGCGCCAGCAGCTTGGTAGCGGGCCTCCCGAACACCGGGGAGCTGTTTTTT. It specifies CASSLVAGLPNTGELFF. Together with reference TRBV5-1 and TRBJ2-2, the CDR3 gives the full variable domain: KAGVTQTPRYLIKTRGQQVTLSCSPISGHRSVSWYQQTPGQGLQFLFEYFSETQRNKGNFPGRFSGRQFSNSRSEMNVSTLELGDSALYLCASSLVAGLPNTGELFFGEGSRLTVL.